One sample yielded the 11 T cell receptor beta chains listed below, sequenced in a study of tumor-infiltrating lymphocytes in oesophageal squamous cell carcinoma (dated by TCRdb to the mid-2010s). Library generation was performed with PCR. TCRdb names Illumina HiSeq 2000 as the instrument used. Using fastp at Q25 and MiXCR, TCRdb reprocessed the public reads and kept productive beta chains. When rows share a CDR3 protein, they turn into one entry using the most common DNA and genes. This sample is represented by about 14,000 distinct CDR3 sequences; roughly 50% of them were singletons. The leading ten clones occupy 12% to 15% of the sample. The sequencing input was blood. The receptors were gathered from a male donor with esophageal squamous cell carcinoma.

The V gene is TRBV7-3, the J gene TRBJ2-7; D might be TRBD2 (6 bases). Trimming removed 5 bases from V and 4 bases from J, with 18 bases in between. Germline CDR1 is SGHTA and CDR2 is FQGTGA. This CDR3 comprises 15 residues. The DNA for the CDR3 is TGTGCCAGCAGCCTCTCCTCGGGGACTTATTACGAGCAGTACTTC. This translates into CASSLSSGTYYEQYF.

DNA of the CDR3: TGTGCCTCCTCCCCAGTTAGCTCCTACAATGAGCAGTTCTTC. Translated, it gives CASSPVSSYNEQFF. The chain employs TRBV10-3 and TRBJ2-1; no definite D call. CDR3 length equals 14 residues. Trimming stripped 11 bases from V and 0 bases from J, with 14 bases between. CDR1 ENHRY and CDR2 SYGVKD come from the germline V gene.

This chain links TRBV7-6 with TRBJ2-1; 11 bases are shared with TRBD2. Germline CDR1 is SGHVS and CDR2 is FNYEAQ. J lost 12 bases, V lost 6 bases, and 10 bases had no gene match. The CDR3 has 14 residues. CDR3 sequence reads: CASRGGTSGDTQFF. The CDR3 DNA reads TGTGCCAGCAGGGGGGGGACTAGCGGAGATACGCAGTTCTTC.

V usage is TRBV7-6 and J usage is TRBJ2-1, with D perhaps TRBD1 or TRBD2 (6 bases each). The germline CDR1 and CDR2 sequences are SGHVS and FNYEAQ. The CDR3 is 18 residues long. V was trimmed by 2 bases and J by 3 bases, leaving 20 bases between them. Here the CDR3 DNA reads TGTGCCAGCAGCTTAAGGAGGGGGGACTCGCTCGGCTACAATGAGCAGTTCTTC. The encoded protein is CASSLRRGDSLGYNEQFF. Full variable domain (remainder filled in from reference TRBV7-6 and TRBJ2-1): GAGVSQSPRYKVTKRGQDVALRCDPISGHVSLYWYRQALGQGPEFLTYFNYEAQQDKSGLPNDRFSAERPEGSISTLTIQRTEQRDSAMYRCASSLRRGDSLGYNEQFFGPGTRLTVL.

In nucleotides, the CDR3 is TGTGCCAGTAGTGCCAGCGGGGGGTCCTACGAGCAGTACTTC. Translating gives CASSASGGSYEQYF. The chain has TRBV19 and TRBJ2-1; the match to TRBD2 covers 9 bases. The DNA end is more similar to TRBJ2-7, so the J call may be wrong. CDR1 is LNHDA, CDR2 SQIVND, per germline (reference sequence). CDR3 length: 14 residues.

This clonotype was detected many times. The chain carries TRBV2 and TRBJ1-2, with D perhaps TRBD1 (6 bases). This CDR3 has 14 residues. Trimming removed 2 bases at V and 3 bases at J, with 10 bases between. The germline CDR1 and CDR2 sequences are SNHLY and FYNNEI. The CDR3 is CASSERAGDYGYTF. In nucleotides, the CDR3 is TGTGCCAGCAGTGAACGTGCAGGGGACTATGGCTACACCTTC.

This clonotype has just a few counts. The V gene is TRBV7-6, the J gene TRBJ2-2; D is unresolved. V was cut by 5 bases and J by 10 bases, with 17 bases left in between. The germline gives CDR1 SGHVS, CDR2 FNYEAQ. This CDR3 comprises 14 residues. The CDR3 DNA sequence: TGTGCCAGCAGCCCCGAGGCGCGTTCCGAGGAGCTGTTTTTT. Translating it yields CASSPEARSEELFF.

The CDR3 sequence is CASSDPQGTTDTQYF. The DNA for the CDR3 is TGTGCCAGCAGTGATCCCCAGGGTACCACAGATACGCAGTATTTT. This chain connects TRBV6-1 to TRBJ2-5, with TRBD1 as a possible D gene (5 bases). The DNA end favors TRBJ2-3, so the J call may be wrong. CDR3 length equals 15 residues. Germline assignment: CDR1 MNHNS and CDR2 SASEGT.

This clonotype has a handful of counts. The chain combines TRBV7-3 with TRBJ2-5; weak D call: TRBD1 (5 bases). Matching the DNA end better, TRBJ2-1 makes the J call doubtful. This CDR3 contains 13 residues. Germline lookup yields CDR1 SGHTA and CDR2 FQGTGA. As DNA, the CDR3 is TGTGCCAGCAGCTTAGCCAGGGACAATGAGCAGTTCTTC. This codes for CASSLARDNEQFF.

The V and J genes are TRBV5-1 and TRBJ2-5; unclear D gene. The J call may be wrong; the DNA end is better matched by TRBJ2-7. CDR1 is SGHRS and CDR2 is YFSETQ in the germline V gene. This CDR3 has 13 amino acids. CDR3 protein: CASSLGSYYEQYF. The CDR3 DNA reads as TGCGCCAGCAGCTTGGGGAGTTACTACGAGCAGTACTTC.

The chain couples TRBV7-2 to TRBJ2-1; tentatively, D is TRBD1 (5 bases). The end of the DNA is better explained by TRBJ2-7, so the J call may be wrong. The CDR3 contains 14 residues. The germline CDR1 and CDR2 sequences are SGHTA and FQGNSA. The CDR3, as DNA: TGTGCCAGCAGCTCGAAGGCAGGGTCCTACGAGCAGTACTTC. It translates to CASSSKAGSYEQYF.